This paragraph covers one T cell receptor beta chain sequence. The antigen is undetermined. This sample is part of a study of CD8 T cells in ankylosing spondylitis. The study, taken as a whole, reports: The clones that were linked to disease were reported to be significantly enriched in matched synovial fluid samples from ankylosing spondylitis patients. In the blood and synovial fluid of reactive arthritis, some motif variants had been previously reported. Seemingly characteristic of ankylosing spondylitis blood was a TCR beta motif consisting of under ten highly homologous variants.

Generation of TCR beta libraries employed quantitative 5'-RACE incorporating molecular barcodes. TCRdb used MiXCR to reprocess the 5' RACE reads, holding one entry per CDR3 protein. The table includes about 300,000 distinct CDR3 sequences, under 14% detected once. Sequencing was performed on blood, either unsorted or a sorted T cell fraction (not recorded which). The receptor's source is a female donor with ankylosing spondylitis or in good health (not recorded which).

The CDR3 region has the DNA TGTGCCAGCAGTTTTACCGGGAGGGATTACTCTGGGGCCAACGTCCTGACTTTC. Residues: CASSFTGRDYSGANVLTF. The gene calls are TRBV27 and TRBJ2-6; 8 bases align to TRBD2. The length of the CDR3 is 18 residues. Unmatched junction bases numbered 7, after V lost 3 bases and J lost 0 bases. Germline CDR1 and CDR2: MNHEY and SMNVEV (reference sequence).